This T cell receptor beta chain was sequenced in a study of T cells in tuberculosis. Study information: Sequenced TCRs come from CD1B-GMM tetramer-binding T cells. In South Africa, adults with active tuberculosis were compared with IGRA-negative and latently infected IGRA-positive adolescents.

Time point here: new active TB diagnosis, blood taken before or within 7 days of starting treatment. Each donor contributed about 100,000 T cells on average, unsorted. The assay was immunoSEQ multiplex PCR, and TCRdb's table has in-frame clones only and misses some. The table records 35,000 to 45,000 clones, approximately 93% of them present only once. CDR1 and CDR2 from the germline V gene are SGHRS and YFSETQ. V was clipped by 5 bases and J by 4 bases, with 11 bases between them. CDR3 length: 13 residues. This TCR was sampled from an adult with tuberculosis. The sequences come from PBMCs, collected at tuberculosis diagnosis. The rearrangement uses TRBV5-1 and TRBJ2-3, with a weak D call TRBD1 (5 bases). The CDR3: CASRPQGADTQYF. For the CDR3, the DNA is TGCGCCAGCAGGCCTCAGGGTGCAGATACGCAGTATTTT.